Listed here are 2 T cell receptor beta chains from one sample, sequenced in a study of T-cell memory formation after mild COVID-19. TCRdb recomputed calls from the 5' RACE reads with MiXCR, one row per CDR3 protein. The data show 140,000 to 150,000 distinct CDR3 sequences, around 21% seen once. Material for sequencing was PBMCs or a T cell subset sorted from them (not recorded which). These receptors were obtained from an adult woman who had mild COVID-19 (a few samples of this study predate the infection). Cell type and time point are not known.

This clonotype was counted a few times. J is TRBJ1-1 and V is TRBV15; a possible D gene is TRBD1 (6 bases). The germline CDR1 and CDR2 sequences are LNHNV and YYDKDF (reference sequence). V shed 3 bases and J shed 5 bases, with 16 bases lying between them. The CDR3 has 15 amino acids. CDR3 DNA sequence: TGTGCCACCAGCAGGGGGTCGGCAGGGGTTACTGAAGCTTTCTTT. Amino acids: CATSRGSAGVTEAFF. The complete variable domain, with remaining parts taken from reference TRBV15 and TRBJ1-1, reads DAMVIQNPRYQVTQFGKPVTLSCSQTLNHNVMYWYQQKSSQAPKLLFHYYDKDFNNEADTPDNFQSRRPNTSFCFLDIRSPGLGDTAMYLCATSRGSAGVTEAFFGQGTRLTVV.

This clonotype came up a few times. This chain uses TRBV30 with TRBJ1-5; weak D call: TRBD1 (5 bases). Germline V gene data show CDR1 as GTSNPN and CDR2 as SVGIG (reference sequence). V was pared by 5 bases and J by 3 bases, with 14 bases between. The CDR3 sequence is 14 residues long. CDR3 DNA sequence: TGTGCCTGGTCGACAGTAGACCACAATCAGCCCCAGCATTTT. As protein: CAWSTVDHNQPQHF. Drawing the rest from reference TRBV30 and TRBJ1-5, the complete variable domain is SQTIHQWPATLVQPVGSPLSLECTVEGTSNPNLYWYRQAAGRGLQLLFYSVGIGQISSEVPQNLSASRPQDRQFILSSKKLLLSDSGFYLCAWSTVDHNQPQHFGDGTRLSIL.